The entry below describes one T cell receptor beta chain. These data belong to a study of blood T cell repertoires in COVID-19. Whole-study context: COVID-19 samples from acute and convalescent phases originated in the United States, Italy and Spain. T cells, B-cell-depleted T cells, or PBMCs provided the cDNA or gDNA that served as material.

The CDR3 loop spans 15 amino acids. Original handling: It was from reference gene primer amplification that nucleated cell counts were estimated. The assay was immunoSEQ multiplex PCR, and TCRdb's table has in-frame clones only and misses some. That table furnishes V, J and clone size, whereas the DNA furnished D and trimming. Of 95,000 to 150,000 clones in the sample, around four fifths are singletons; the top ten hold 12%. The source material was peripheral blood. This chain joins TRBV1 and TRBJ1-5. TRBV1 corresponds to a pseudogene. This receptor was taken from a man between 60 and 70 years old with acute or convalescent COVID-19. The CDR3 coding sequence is TGCACCAGCAGCGGAGGCTTAGTGAGCAATCAGCCCCAGCATTTT. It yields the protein CTSSGGLVSNQPQHF.